Here is one TCR beta chain with its context. Its antigen is currently not known. Per-nucleotide qualities are absent, and no much larger clonotype sits a single base away. The library was prepared using PCR. The run used an Illumina HiSeq 2500. To reduce PCR and sequencing biases, unique molecular identifiers were incorporated into the TCR beta cDNA libraries. Approximately 500,000 cDNA molecules were obtained per 1 to 10 million input T cells, so each molecule approximated one T cell. Patient libraries were prepared and sequenced with the same protocol used for the earlier healthy control dataset. Within a given batch, samples were prepared together, multiplexed and sequenced on the same HiSeq lane. The authors' pipeline ran thus. Raw barcoded reads were processed with MIGEC, and single-read molecular identifier groups were discarded before consensus assembly and CDR3 extraction. Clonotype tables were post-analysed with VDJtools, and diversity was normalized by down-sampling all datasets to the smallest sample size. Repertoire overlap clustering matched CDR3 amino acid but not nucleotide sequences to correct batch-related cross-sample contamination. The public sequencing data were trimmed at Q25 with fastp and processed into clonotypes with MiXCR by TCRdb, which kept only in-frame beta chains. Entries are consolidated by CDR3 protein sequence, retaining the most common genes and DNA. The authors' filters were not applied to this entry. For this sample there are about 460,000 distinct CDR3 sequences; under 55% appear just once. Roughly 12% of the sample goes to the ten largest clones.

To demonstrate the VDJtools post-analysis software, TCR beta repertoires were profiled from the peripheral blood of about 14 young patients with multiple sclerosis. The multiple sclerosis patients were children and adolescents ranging in age from about 6 to 16 years. This specimen belongs to a study of post-analysis software for immune sequencing data (dated by TCRdb to about 2015). Study-wide context: Disease courses on record covered relapsing-remitting, secondary progressive and progressive-relapsing multiple sclerosis, though some patients had no subtype annotation. A subset of samples was prepared in parallel using single-end sample barcoding, then pooled and co-amplified after Illumina adapter ligation. The multiple sclerosis patient repertoires were compared with ten to eleven previously published healthy control repertoires from donors aged about 6 to 26 years. The full study reports these points: Significantly higher frequencies in patients than in controls were found for about five TRBV segments, including TRBV5-6, TRBV5-1 and TRBV20-1. When samples were clustered directly using the F measure, samples prepared in the same batch co-clustered strongly, which prompted a batch-effect correction. The multiple sclerosis patient group was slightly younger than the control group. Normalized Chao1 diversity was significantly lower in multiple sclerosis patients than controls, suggesting substantial peripheral T-cell clonal expansion.

The CDR3 numbers 13 residues from cysteine through phenylalanine. Only the CDR3 region is kept as DNA, spanning 39 bases read in frame from base 1. The junction shows trimming of 8 bases on V and 4 bases on J, plus 12 bases between the germline ends. The source material was blood. The sequence was obtained from a girl under 18 with multiple sclerosis. This receptor chain uses TRBV12-3 or TRBV12-4 and TRBJ2-4; the D segment might be TRBD1 or TRBD2, since each matches 5 bases. The CDR3 protein sequence reads: CASCRDGKNIQYF. The nucleotides are TGTGCCAGCTGCAGGGACGGTAAAAACATTCAGTACTTC.